This T cell receptor (beta chain) was recovered during a study of T cell responses to AZD1222 COVID-19 vaccine. Study details: Second-dose intervals of approximately 4 or approximately 12 weeks were pooled.

The CDR3 length is 16 residues. The germline V and J ends were trimmed by 0 bases and 7 bases, with 19 bases remaining between them. Looked up from germline, CDR1 is MNHEY and CDR2 is SVGAGI. On this clone itself: The antigen is not known.

The study, taken as a whole, reports: White British donors predominated, females outnumbered males, and clonal diversity was possibly underestimated. Of the AZD1222 recipients, only 5 to 7 were seropositive at baseline.

The assay was immunoSEQ multiplex PCR, and TCRdb's table has in-frame clones only and misses some. The repertoire holds some 120,000 clones, with 85% to 90% as singletons. The material was peripheral blood, obtained on day 0 of AZD1222 vaccination. V and J are TRBV6-5 and TRBJ2-7; possible D gene TRBD2, 6 bases. The sequence was collected from an adult in good health. CDR3 coding DNA: TGTGCCAGCAGTTACTCGATAGGACTAACCCGTGTGGAGCAGTACTTC. This encodes CASSYSIGLTRVEQYF.